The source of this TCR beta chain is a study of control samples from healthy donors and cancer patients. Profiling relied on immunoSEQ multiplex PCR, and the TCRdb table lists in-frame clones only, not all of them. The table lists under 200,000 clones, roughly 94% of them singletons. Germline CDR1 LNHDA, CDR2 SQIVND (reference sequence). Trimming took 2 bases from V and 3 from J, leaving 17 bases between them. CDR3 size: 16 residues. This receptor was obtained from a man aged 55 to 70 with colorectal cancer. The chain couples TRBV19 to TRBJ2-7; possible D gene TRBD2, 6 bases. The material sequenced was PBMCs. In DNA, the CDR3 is TGTGCCAGTAGTATACTAGGGCAGGGAGGCGGCTACGAGCAGTACTTC. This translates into CASSILGQGGGYEQYF.